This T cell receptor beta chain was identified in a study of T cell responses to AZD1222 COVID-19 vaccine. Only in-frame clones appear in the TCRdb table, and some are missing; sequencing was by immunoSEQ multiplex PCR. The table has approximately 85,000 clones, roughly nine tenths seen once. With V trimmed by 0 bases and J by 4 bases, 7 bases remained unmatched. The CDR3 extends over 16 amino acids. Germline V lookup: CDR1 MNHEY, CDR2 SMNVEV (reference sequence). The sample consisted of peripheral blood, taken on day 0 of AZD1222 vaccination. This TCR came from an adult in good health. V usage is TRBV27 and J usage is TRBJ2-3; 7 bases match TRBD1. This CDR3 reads CASSLSDRQRPDTQYF. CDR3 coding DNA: TGTGCCAGCAGTTTATCGGACAGGCAGAGACCAGATACGCAGTATTTT.